This record concerns one TCR beta chain sequence. The antigen remains unidentified. Diagnoses used clinical symptoms, serum thyroxine and TRAb, thyroid ultrasound and orbital computed tomography. RNA transcripts yielded amplified TCR beta CDR3 regions. Using the HTBI primer set, a first-round RT-PCR was run on the TCR CDR3. TCRdb passed the multiplex PCR reads through MiXCR, listing each CDR3 protein once. The sample holds hundreds of thousands of distinct CDR3 sequences, around 21% seen once. This entry is derived from a study of T cells in Graves' hyperthyroidism and ophthalmopathy. As for the study in general: Specimen type is peripheral blood, collected at initial diagnosis prior to any treatment.

Findings and limits, study-wide: Most thyroid clonotypes that were expanded above 0.001 also turned up in blood. For ophthalmopathy, model prediction preceded onset by a median 6.5 months.

CDR1 is LNHDA, CDR2 SQIVND, per germline (reference sequence). Trimming took off 5 bases at V and 9 bases at J, with 7 bases between the two ends. The CDR3 is 10 residues long. Specimen: blood. V gene TRBV19 combines with J gene TRBJ1-2, with D uncertain. The sequence was obtained from a man aged 30-40 years with Graves' ophthalmopathy. In DNA form, the CDR3 reads TGTGCCAGTAGTGGTGCGAGCTACACCTTC. It encodes CASSGASYTF.